This record looks at one T cell receptor (beta chain) sequence and its context. Its antigen is currently unknown. The sample originates from a study of blood T cells in healthy people across ages. A J-beta primer mix and a sample-barcoded 5' primer were used in a second PCR of about 6 to 12 cycles. Carrying 12 random nucleotides, a template-switch adaptor labeled each individual cDNA molecule. MiXCR was run by TCRdb on the 5' RACE reads, yielding one entry per CDR3 protein. The data hold over a million distinct CDR3 sequences, with around 59% observed a single time. Regarding the study as a whole: Older age coincided with a roughly linear decline in TCR beta diversity per million T cells. The long-lived group displayed more naive CD4+ cells, plus higher diversity, than the aged donors did. The unknown donor CMV status may have confounded expanded clonotype changes.

The clonotype comes from a man aged 18-30 years in good health. Sequencing was performed on blood.

The CDR3 nucleotides are TGTGCCACCAGTGATCCCTTGGACAACGACTATGGCTACACCTTC. Residues: CATSDPLDNDYGYTF. This chain uses TRBV24-1 with TRBJ1-2; weak D call: TRBD1 (5 bases). This CDR3 is 15 amino acids long. Germline V CDR1 and CDR2: KGHDR, SFDVKD. V was cut by 3 bases and J by 3 bases, with 13 bases left in between.